This T cell receptor beta chain was recovered during a study of T cell responses to AZD1222 COVID-19 vaccine. Per the germline V gene, CDR1 is SGDLS and CDR2 is YYNGEE. V shed 0 bases and J shed 8 bases, with 8 bases lying between them. The CDR3 sequence is 12 residues long. Study-wide points: Females outnumbered males among donors, who were mostly white British; clonal diversity was possibly underestimated. AZD1222 recipients seropositive at baseline numbered only 6 or 7.

The data were produced by immunoSEQ multiplex PCR, yet TCRdb's version contains in-frame clones alone and is incomplete. The sample has under 200,000 clones, about 92% seen once. Of note for this clone: The target antigen is unknown. This CDR3 is also generated by other DNA sequences in the sample.

The sequence came from an adult who received the MenACWY meningococcal vaccine as a control. Specimen: peripheral blood, collected 28 days after the second dose of the MenACWY control vaccine. The gene calls are TRBV9 and TRBJ1-2, with D perhaps TRBD1 (5 bases). The CDR3 loop is CASSVGGHGYTF. CDR3 DNA: TGTGCCAGCAGCGTAGGAGGACACGGCTACACCTTC.